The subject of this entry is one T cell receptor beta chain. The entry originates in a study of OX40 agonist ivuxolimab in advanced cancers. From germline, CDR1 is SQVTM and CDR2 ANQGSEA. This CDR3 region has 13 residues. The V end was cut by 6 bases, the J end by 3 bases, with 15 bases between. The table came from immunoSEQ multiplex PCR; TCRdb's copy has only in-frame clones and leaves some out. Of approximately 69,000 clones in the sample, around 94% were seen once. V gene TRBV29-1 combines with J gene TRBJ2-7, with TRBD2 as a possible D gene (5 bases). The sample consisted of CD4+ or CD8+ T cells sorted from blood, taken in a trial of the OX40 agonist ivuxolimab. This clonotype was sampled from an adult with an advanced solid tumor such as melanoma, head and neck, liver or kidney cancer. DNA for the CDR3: TGCAGCGTGTGGGCAGGAGGAGGCTACGAGCAGTACTTC. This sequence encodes CSVWAGGGYEQYF.